These 21 T cell receptor beta chains were all obtained from the same sample, sequenced in a study of cytomegalovirus exposure and HLA in healthy donors. Primers: 60 Vbeta forward and 13 Jbeta reverse. Using immunoSEQ multiplex PCR, the repertoire was profiled, and TCRdb retains in-frame clones only, with some absent. The table has around 110,000 clones, about 68% seen once. Source material: PBMCs. The receptor set was obtained from a woman in her forties in good health and CMV-seropositive.

The chain is built from TRBV29-1 and TRBJ1-1, with D unclear. CDR3 length: 13 amino acids. CDR1 and CDR2 (germline): SQVTM, ANQGSEA. Trimming pared 4 bases from V and 1 base from J, leaving 10 bases between. CDR3 in amino acids: CSVAGGENTEAFF. DNA of the CDR3: TGCAGCGTTGCAGGCGGGGAGAACACTGAAGCTTTCTTT.

This sequence joins TRBV4-2 and TRBJ2-5; no clear D. Germline assignment: CDR1 LGHNA and CDR2 YNFKEQ. V was trimmed by 2 bases and J by 4 bases, leaving 11 bases between them. The CDR3 has 14 amino acids. This CDR3 is CASSQFDRVETQYF. The CDR3 DNA reads as TGTGCCAGCAGCCAATTCGACCGGGTAGAGACCCAGTACTTC.

The chain employs TRBV21-1 and TRBJ2-7; the table's D call of TRBD2 was not tested on the DNA. TRBV21-1 is shown as a pseudogene. The CDR3 consists of 14 residues. CDR3 region: CARPGPSGLNEQYF. The DNA for the CDR3 is TGTGCCAGACCCGGGCCTAGCGGGCTGAACGAGCAGTACTTC.

The chain links TRBV29-1 to TRBJ1-3; D is undetermined. Trimming left V 0 bases short and J 2 bases short, with 17 bases between. Germline loops: CDR1 SQVTM, CDR2 ANQGSEA. This CDR3 has 17 amino acids. The CDR3 sequence: CSVEDRTPEGTGNTIYF. DNA for the CDR3: TGCAGCGTTGAAGATCGGACCCCCGAGGGAACTGGAAACACCATATATTTT.

This clone has just a few counts. The rearrangement links TRBV5-4 to TRBJ1-5, with D uncertain. The germline V gene has CDR1 SGHNT and CDR2 YYREEE (reference sequence). The CDR3 is 13 amino acids. V lost 1 base and J 3 bases, leaving 5 bases between the germline ends. CDR3 amino acids: CASSLWPNQPQHF. CDR3 bases: TGTGCCAGCAGCTTGTGGCCCAATCAGCCCCAGCATTTT.

The chain links TRBV27 to TRBJ1-1; D unclear. The CDR3 totals 15 residues. Germline CDR1 MNHEY, CDR2 SMNVEV (reference sequence). Trimming removed 6 bases from V and 1 base from J, with 15 bases in between. The CDR3 nucleotides are TGTGCCAGCAGCGAGCTGTCTAGACGGAACACTGAAGCTTTCTTT. It translates to CASSELSRRNTEAFF.

Of note for this clone: A read error may produce the germline difference seen at one junction end. V is TRBV27 and J is TRBJ2-7; D is perhaps TRBD1 (5 bases). This CDR3 has 15 amino acids. Germline V gene sequence: CDR1 MNHEY, CDR2 SMNVEV (reference sequence). CDR3 in amino acids: CASTPTALTVYERYF. DNA for the CDR3: TGTGCCAGCACCCCCACGGCGTTGACAGTCTACGAGCGGTACTTC.

The rearrangement links TRBV27 to TRBJ2-1; 12 bases line up with TRBD2. The V and J ends lost 2 bases and 0 bases, in that order; junction bases with no gene match: 8. Germline loops: CDR1 MNHEY, CDR2 SMNVEV (reference sequence). The length of the CDR3 is 19 residues. CDR3 nucleotide sequence: TGTGCCAGCAGTTTACGACTAGCGGGAGCTACAAGCTCCTACAATGAGCAGTTCTTC. The encoded protein is CASSLRLAGATSSYNEQFF.

This clone was counted between two and nine times. V gene TRBV5-1 combines with J gene TRBJ2-4; 13 nucleotides line up with TRBD2. The length of the CDR3 is 18 residues. The V segment lost 4 bases and the J segment 0 bases; nucleotides outside the gene matches: 7. From germline, CDR1 is SGHRS and CDR2 YFSETQ. The CDR3 sequence: CASSPGLAGLIAKNIQYF. The CDR3 region has the DNA TGCGCCAGCAGCCCGGGACTAGCGGGATTAATAGCCAAAAACATTCAGTACTTC.

The genes are TRBV9 and TRBJ2-7; 8 nucleotides align to TRBD1. Germline V lookup: CDR1 SGDLS, CDR2 YYNGEE. The CDR3 is 15 amino acids. V lost 0 bases to trimming and J lost 3 bases; unmatched junction nucleotides: 5. The DNA for the CDR3 is TGTGCCAGCAGCGTAGGGGTCGGACAGGGCTACGAGCAGTACTTC. Translating it yields CASSVGVGQGYEQYF.

The rearrangement uses TRBV7-2 and TRBJ2-5, with D unresolved. Trimming cost V 1 base and J 1 base, with 7 bases left between them. CDR1 SGHTA and CDR2 FQGNSA come from the germline V gene. The CDR3 contains 14 residues. Here the CDR3 DNA reads TGTGCCAGCAGCTTAGAGCCAGGCCAAGAGACCCAGTACTTC. Its protein is CASSLEPGQETQYF.

For the CDR3, the DNA is TGTGCCAGCAGCTTAGCGACCGGAGTGCCCAATGAGCAGTTCTTC. Translation: CASSLATGVPNEQFF. This sequence joins TRBV7-8 and TRBJ2-1; D call uncertain. This CDR3 has 15 residues. V was cut by 0 bases and J by 6 bases, with 12 bases left in between. CDR1 and CDR2 (germline): SGHVS, FQNEAQ.

As to this clone: One end of the junction does not line up with germline, which may come from a read error. The chain uses TRBV7-9 and TRBJ1-1; D unclear. CDR3 length: 13 residues. Germline V lookup: CDR1 SEHNR, CDR2 FQNEAQ (reference sequence). DNA of the CDR3: TGTTCCAGCAGCCTTTTCTTACGCGCTGAAGCTTTCTTT. Amino acids: CSSSLFLRAEAFF.

This chain joins TRBV7-3 and TRBJ2-1; TRBD2 agrees at 7 bases. Germline V gene sequence: CDR1 SGHTA, CDR2 FQGTGA. The CDR3 extends over 15 amino acids. With 5 bases clipped from V and 7 bases from J, the junction kept 11 bases outside the gene matches. Here the CDR3 reads CASSPTAGLPNEQFF. The DNA of the CDR3 is TGTGCCAGCAGCCCCACTGCGGGACTACCGAATGAGCAGTTCTTC.

The rearrangement links TRBV2 to TRBJ1-4; TRBD1 is a possible D gene (5 bases). V was trimmed by 5 bases and J by 5 bases, leaving 15 bases between them. Germline assignment: CDR1 SNHLY and CDR2 FYNNEI. CDR3 length equals 15 residues. The DNA of the CDR3 is TGTGCCAGCAGTTCCAGCAGGGATGGGAATGAAAAACTGTTTTTT. It specifies CASSSSRDGNEKLFF.

The chain carries TRBV28 and TRBJ1-3; 7 positions match TRBD1. The CDR3 is 15 amino acids. The germline V gene has CDR1 MDHEN and CDR2 SYDVKM. The V gene end was trimmed by 5 bases and the J gene end by 7 bases; junction bases not matched to a gene: 11. The CDR3 region has the DNA TGTGCCAGCAGTCCTCGGACAGGCTCGTACAACACCATATATTTT. This codes for CASSPRTGSYNTIYF.

This clone appeared a few times. The chain employs TRBV6-1 and TRBJ2-2, with TRBD2 matching 7 bases. The CDR3 extends over 15 amino acids. In germline, CDR1 is MNHNS, CDR2 SASEGT. J was trimmed by 7 bases and V by 2 bases; bases with no gene match: 7. The DNA for the CDR3 is TGTGCCAGCAGTGAACCCGGGAGGATCAGCGGGGAGCTGTTTTTT. Its protein is CASSEPGRISGELFF.

This sequence joins TRBV7-2 and TRBJ2-1, with 11 bases aligning to TRBD1. The CDR3 is 16 amino acids. Germline V lookup: CDR1 SGHTA, CDR2 FQGNSA. V dropped 4 bases and J dropped 10; count of bases not matched to a gene: 12. Written as DNA, the CDR3 is TGTGCCAGCAGCTCCTCCGGGACAGGGGGTCTAGAGGAGCAGTTCTTC. Translated, it gives CASSSSGTGGLEEQFF.

The chain is built from TRBV27 and TRBJ2-7; 10 bases map to TRBD1. The CDR3 loop spans 15 amino acids. Germline V gene lookup returns CDR1 MNHEY and CDR2 SMNVEV (reference sequence). J was trimmed by 5 bases and V by 2 bases; bases with no gene match: 6. CDR3 amino acids: CASSLGDRGAHEQYF. The CDR3, as DNA: TGTGCCAGCAGTTTAGGGGACAGGGGAGCCCACGAGCAGTACTTC.

The CDR3 loop reads CASGTSGTDTQYF. In DNA, the CDR3 is TGTGCCAGCGGGACTAGCGGCACAGATACGCAGTATTTT. This chain connects TRBV7-9 to TRBJ2-3; TRBD2 agrees at 10 bases. J was trimmed by 1 base and V by 8 bases; bases with no gene match: 0. The germline CDR1 and CDR2 sequences are SEHNR and FQNEAQ (reference sequence). The CDR3 runs to 13 residues.

This rearrangement joins TRBV6-1 to TRBJ1-1, with D maybe TRBD1 (6 bases). Germline CDR1 is MNHNS and CDR2 is SASEGT. The CDR3 consists of 13 residues. Between the trimmed V and J ends, which lost 5 bases and 1 base, there was a span of 8 bases. Here the CDR3 DNA reads TGTGCCAGCAGTTTGGACAGGAACACTGAAGCTTTCTTT. Encoded protein: CASSLDRNTEAFF.